Following are 7 T cell receptor beta chains from one sample sequenced in a study of CXCR3-negative and CXCR3-positive naive CD8 T cells. It was by 5' RACE with UMI labels that the TRB cDNA libraries were prepared. TCRdb reprocessed the 5' RACE reads; each CDR3 protein has one entry and no DNA is given. The sample's table shows 50,000 to 75,000 distinct CDR3 sequences. Source material: naive CXCR3- CD8+ T cells from blood. As to subset: CD45RO-CCR7+CD27+CD95- naive CD8+ T cells lacking CXCR3 (TNR3-). The receptors shown here come from a human donor in good health. Some clones in this sample may be carry-over from other donors' samples.

This chain connects TRBV29-1 to TRBJ2-4; absent DNA, TCRdb's TRBD2 call cannot be checked. Germline lookup yields CDR1 SQVTM and CDR2 ANQGSEA. The CDR3 runs to 11 residues. The CDR3 reads CSVRDRNIQYF.

The rearrangement joins TRBV29-1 to TRBJ2-3; lacking DNA, the TRBD2 call made by TCRdb goes unchecked. The CDR3 has 17 amino acids. CDR1 and CDR2 (germline): SQVTM, ANQGSEA. This CDR3 is CSAKIGREVLRTDTQYF.

CDR3 protein: CASSFGPTGDYSYEQYF. V is TRBV7-9 and J is TRBJ2-7; lacking DNA, the TRBD1 call made by TCRdb goes unchecked. The CDR3 runs to 17 residues. CDR1 and CDR2 from the germline V gene are SEHNR and FQNEAQ (reference sequence).

V usage is TRBV7-9 and J usage is TRBJ2-3. The CDR3 loop spans 13 amino acids. Germline CDR1 and CDR2: SEHNR and FQNEAQ (reference sequence). CDR3 in amino acids: CASSLPGADTQYF.

The V gene is TRBV7-9, the J gene TRBJ2-1. The CDR3 contains 17 residues. Germline V gene data show CDR1 as SEHNR and CDR2 as FQNEAQ (reference sequence). The CDR3 here is CASSTQLVAISYNEQFF.

The chain joins TRBV6-2 or TRBV6-3 to TRBJ2-1; TCRdb selects TRBD1, and the lack of DNA leaves this call unchecked. Germline V gene lookup returns CDR1 MNHEY and CDR2 SVGEGT. This CDR3 contains 14 residues. CDR3: CASSYGPAPGEQFF.

The V call is TRBV29-1, the J call TRBJ2-1. Per germline, CDR1 SQVTM and CDR2 ANQGSEA. CDR3 length: 12 amino acids. The CDR3 protein is CSVEDEGAKQFF.